This paragraph reports one T cell receptor (beta chain). Antigen specificity is unknown. This sample was taken from a study of OX40 agonist ivuxolimab in advanced cancers. Clones were read by immunoSEQ multiplex PCR, and TCRdb kept only the in-frame ones, dropping some. Of around 56,000 clones in the sample, 70% to 85% were seen once. Study-level findings and limits: The 0.1-3.0 mg/kg partial responders had among the lowest clonal expansion. Both CD4+ and CD8+ T cell populations in blood had undergone clonal expansion by week 6 at 0.1 to 3.0 mg/kg.

This CDR3 is built from 14 residues. The chain joins TRBV21-1 to TRBJ1-1; the tabulated D call, TRBD1, remains unverified against the DNA. TRBV21-1 is described as a pseudogene. The sequence derives from an adult with an advanced solid tumor such as melanoma, head and neck, liver or kidney cancer. Sample: CD4+ or CD8+ T cells sorted from blood, taken in a trial of the OX40 agonist ivuxolimab. The chain's CDR3 is CASTRQGASTEAFF. CDR3 in DNA: TGTGCCAGCACCCGACAGGGGGCGAGCACTGAAGCTTTCTTT.